This TCR beta chain was recovered during a study of blood T cell repertoires in COVID-19. Whole-study context: The samples span acute and convalescent COVID-19 from the United States, Italy and Spain.

The table came from immunoSEQ multiplex PCR; TCRdb's copy has only in-frame clones and leaves some out. The sample yields 180,000 or so clones, more than 75% seen once. The CDR3 is 16 residues long. CDR1 and CDR2 (germline): LNHDA, SQIVND (reference sequence). Deletions cut 3 bases from V and 0 bases from J, with 9 bases between. The TCR sequence derives from a person in their 70s with COVID-19, enrolled during active disease. The sequenced material came from peripheral blood. V is TRBV19 and J is TRBJ1-6, with D possibly matching TRBD1 (5 bases). CDR3 sequence: CASSIHRSSYNSPLHF. CDR3 DNA sequence: TGTGCCAGTAGTATTCACAGGAGCTCCTATAATTCACCCCTCCACTTT.